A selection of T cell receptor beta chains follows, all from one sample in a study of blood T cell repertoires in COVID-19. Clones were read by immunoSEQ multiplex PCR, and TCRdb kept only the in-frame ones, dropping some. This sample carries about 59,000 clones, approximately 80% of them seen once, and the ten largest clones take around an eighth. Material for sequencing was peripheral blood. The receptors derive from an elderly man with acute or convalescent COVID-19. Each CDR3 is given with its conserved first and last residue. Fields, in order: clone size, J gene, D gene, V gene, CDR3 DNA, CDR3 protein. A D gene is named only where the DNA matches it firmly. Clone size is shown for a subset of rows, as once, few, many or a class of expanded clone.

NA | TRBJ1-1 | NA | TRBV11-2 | TGTGCCAGCAGGGGCAGCATGAACACTGAAGCTTTCTTT | CASRGSMNTEAFF
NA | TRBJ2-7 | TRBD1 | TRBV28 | TGTGCCAGCAGTTCCCCGGGACAGAGTACCCACGAGCAGTACTTC | CASSSPGQSTHEQYF
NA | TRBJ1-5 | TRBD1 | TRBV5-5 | TGTGCCAGCAGCCCAGGGACAGGGCCGAATCAGCCCCAGCATTTT | CASSPGTGPNQPQHF
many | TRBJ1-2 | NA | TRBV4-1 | TGCGCCAGCAGCCAAGATCTCGGAGGTAACTATGGCTACACCTTC | CASSQDLGGNYGYTF
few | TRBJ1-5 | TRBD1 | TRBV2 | TGTGCCAGCAAAGCGACAGGGATGAGCAATCAGCCCCAGCATTTT | CASKATGMSNQPQHF
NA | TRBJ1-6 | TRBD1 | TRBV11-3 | TGTGCCAGCAGCTCCGGACAGGGGGTCTCCTATAATTCACCCCTCCACTTT | CASSSGQGVSYNSPLHF
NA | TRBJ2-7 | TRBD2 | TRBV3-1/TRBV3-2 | TGTGCCAGCAGCCATCCCCGGGGGGGGAGCTCCTACGAGCAGTACTTC | CASSHPRGGSSYEQYF
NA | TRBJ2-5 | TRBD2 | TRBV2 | TGTGCCAGCAGTCGGCCGACTAGCGGGGGAGAGACCCAGTACTTC | CASSRPTSGGETQYF
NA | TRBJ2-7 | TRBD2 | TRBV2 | TGTGCCAGCAGCTTAGCGGGAGGCTTCTACGAGCAGTACTTC | CASSLAGGFYEQYF
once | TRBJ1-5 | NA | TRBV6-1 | TGTGCCAGCAGTGAAGCGTTACAGGGAAGCAATCAGCCCCAGCATTTT | CASSEALQGSNQPQHF
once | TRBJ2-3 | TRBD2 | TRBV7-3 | TGTGCCAGCAGCTTACGCGGGGGAAGCACAGATACGCAGTATTTT | CASSLRGGSTDTQYF
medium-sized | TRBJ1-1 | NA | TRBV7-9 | TGTGCCAGCAGCTTATCGGAGGGGAACACTGAAGCTTTCTTT | CASSLSEGNTEAFF
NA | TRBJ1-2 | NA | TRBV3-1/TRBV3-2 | TGTGCCAGCAGCCAAGCAGTTAACTATGGCTACACCTTC | CASSQAVNYGYTF
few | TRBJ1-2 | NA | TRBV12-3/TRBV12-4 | TGTGCCAGCAGAGACGGGAGCTTTTATGGCTACACCTTC | CASRDGSFYGYTF
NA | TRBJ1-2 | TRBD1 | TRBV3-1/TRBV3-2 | TGTGCCAGCAGCCAAGTCGGGACAGTTGATGGCTACACCTTC | CASSQVGTVDGYTF
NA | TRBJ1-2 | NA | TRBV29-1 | TGCAGCGTTTACGACAGGAGTGGTGGCTACACCTTC | CSVYDRSGGYTF
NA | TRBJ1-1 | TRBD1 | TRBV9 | TGTGCCAGCAGCCCCGTCGGGACAGCTCAAACTGAAGCTTTCTTT | CASSPVGTAQTEAFF
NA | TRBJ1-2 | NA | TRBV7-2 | TGTGCCAGCAGCTTAGGGGGCAGTTTCTATGGCTACACCTTC | CASSLGGSFYGYTF
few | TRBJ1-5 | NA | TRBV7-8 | TGTGCCAGCAGCTCCTCTAACGTATACAGGGCGAGAGGCAATCAGCCCCAGCATTTT | CASSSSNVYRARGNQPQHF
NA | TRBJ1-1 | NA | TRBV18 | TGTGCCAGCTCACCACCGGGTTCGGGGAGGGACACTGAAGCTTTCTTT | CASSPPGSGRDTEAFF
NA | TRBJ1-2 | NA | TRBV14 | TGTGCCAGCAGCCAAGATCTTCGGGGGGCGGGGTCCGGCTACACCTTC | CASSQDLRGAGSGYTF
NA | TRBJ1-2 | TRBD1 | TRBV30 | TGTGCCTGGATGAAGGTGGGGGACAGGGGGTTCCCTTCCTATGGCTACACCTTC | CAWMKVGDRGFPSYGYTF
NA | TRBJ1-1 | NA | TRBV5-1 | TGCGCCAGCAGATTCTGGGAGGGGGACACTGAAGCTTTCTTT | CASRFWEGDTEAFF
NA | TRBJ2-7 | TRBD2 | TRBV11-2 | TGTGCCAGCAGCTCGGGGCATCGGGGGGCCTACGAGCAGTACTTC | CASSSGHRGAYEQYF
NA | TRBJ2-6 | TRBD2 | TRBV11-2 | TGTGCCAGCAGCCCTAACAGCGGGAGGCTCTCTGGGGCCAACGTCCTGACTTTC | CASSPNSGRLSGANVLTF
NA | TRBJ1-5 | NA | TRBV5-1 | TGCGCCAGCAGCTTGGGTGGGGGCAGGAGCAATCAGCCCCAGCATTTT | CASSLGGGRSNQPQHF
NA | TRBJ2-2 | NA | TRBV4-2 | TGTGCCAGCAGCGGTCAGAGGGGGACCGGGGAGCTGTTTTTT | CASSGQRGTGELFF
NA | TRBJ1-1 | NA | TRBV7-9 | TGTGCCAGCAGCTTAGAGTACAGTTCCACTGAAGCTTTCTTT | CASSLEYSSTEAFF
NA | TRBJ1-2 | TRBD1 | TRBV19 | TGTGCCAGTAAGGAGGGGTTGACAGGGGTTGGTGCGGACTACACCTTC | CASKEGLTGVGADYTF
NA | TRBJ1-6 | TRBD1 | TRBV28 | TGTGCCAGCAGTCCCCCGGGACAGGGAGGGAGAAATTCACCCCTCCACTTT | CASSPPGQGGRNSPLHF
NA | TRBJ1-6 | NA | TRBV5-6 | TGTGCCAGCAGCTTAGGGAGTCGGAATTCACCCCTCCACTTT | CASSLGSRNSPLHF
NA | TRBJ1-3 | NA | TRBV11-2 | TGTGCCAGCAGCCCCTCGGGCAGGGAAAGGTCTGGAAACACCATATATTTT | CASSPSGRERSGNTIYF
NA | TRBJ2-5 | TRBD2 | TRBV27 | TGTGCCAGCAGGCTAGCGGGAGGGGAGACCCAGTACTTC | CASRLAGGETQYF
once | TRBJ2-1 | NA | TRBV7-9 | TGTGCCAGCAGCTTTTCCAACAATGAGCAGTTCTTC | CASSFSNNEQFF
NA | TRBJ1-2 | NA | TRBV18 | TGTGCCAGCTCACCCCGCGGACAGCCAGCTAACTATGGCTACACCTTC | CASSPRGQPANYGYTF
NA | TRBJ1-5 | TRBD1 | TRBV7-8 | TGTGCCAGCAGCTTAGAACCCAGGGGGCGAGGCAATCAGCCCCAGCATTTT | CASSLEPRGRGNQPQHF
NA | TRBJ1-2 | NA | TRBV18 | TGTGCCAGCTCACCTAGTGATTTTAACTATGGCTACACCTTC | CASSPSDFNYGYTF
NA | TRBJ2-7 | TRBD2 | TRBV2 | TGTGCCAGCAGTGAAGGAGGGACTAGCGGCTACGAGCAGTACTTC | CASSEGGTSGYEQYF
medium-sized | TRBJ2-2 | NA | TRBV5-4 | TGTGCCAGCAGCGTAGACAGGAACACCGGGGAGCTGTTTTTT | CASSVDRNTGELFF
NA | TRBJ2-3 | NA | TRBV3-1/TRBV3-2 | TGTGCCAGCAGCCAAGGGGAGCGGACCCCCACAGATACGCAGTATTTT | CASSQGERTPTDTQYF
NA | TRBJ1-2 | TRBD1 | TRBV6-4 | TGTGCCAGCAGTGACACATCAGATACAGGGGTGGCGTATGGCTACACCTTC | CASSDTSDTGVAYGYTF
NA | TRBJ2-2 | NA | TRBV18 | TGTGCCAGCTCCCCCCGGATTGGGGTCACGTCGGGGGGCCCCGGGGAGCTGTTTTTT | CASSPRIGVTSGGPGELFF
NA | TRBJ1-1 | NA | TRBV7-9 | TGTGCCAGCAGCCAACAGGAAGGGACTGAAGCTTTCTTT | CASSQQEGTEAFF
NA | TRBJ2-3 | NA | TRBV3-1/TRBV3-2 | TGTGCCAGCAGCCATGACCGGGACTCCGTCACAGATACGCAGTATTTT | CASSHDRDSVTDTQYF
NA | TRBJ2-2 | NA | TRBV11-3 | TGTGCCAGCAGCTTCACACCTACCGGGGAGCTGTTTTTT | CASSFTPTGELFF
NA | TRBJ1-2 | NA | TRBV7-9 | TGTGCCAGCAGCGCGCTTTCAGGGCAATATGGCTACACCTTC | CASSALSGQYGYTF
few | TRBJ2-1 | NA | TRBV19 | TGTGCCAGTAACTCGAGGGATAGGGCCTACAATGAGCAGTTCTTC | CASNSRDRAYNEQFF
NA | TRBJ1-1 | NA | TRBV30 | TGTGCCTGGATCGACAGGAACACTGAAGCTTTCTTT | CAWIDRNTEAFF
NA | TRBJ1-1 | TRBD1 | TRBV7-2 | TGTGCCAGCAGCTTGGACAGGATGAACACTGAAGCTTTCTTT | CASSLDRMNTEAFF
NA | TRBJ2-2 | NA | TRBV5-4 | TGTGCCAGCAGCTTGCCGGGAGACAAAGGCGGGGAGCTGTTTTTT | CASSLPGDKGGELFF
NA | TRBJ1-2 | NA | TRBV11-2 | TGTGCCAGCAGCTTAGCCTACCAGGGCGGCTATGGCTACACCTTC | CASSLAYQGGYGYTF
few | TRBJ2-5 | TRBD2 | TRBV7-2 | TGTGCCAGCAGCTCAAGCGGGGGTGGTTCGGAGACCCAGTACTTC | CASSSSGGGSETQYF
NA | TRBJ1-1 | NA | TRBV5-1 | TGCGCCAGCAGCTCTTCAGGGGCTACTATAACTGAAGCTTTCTTT | CASSSSGATITEAFF
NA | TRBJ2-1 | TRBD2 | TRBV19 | TGTGCCAGTAGTATACGGACTAGCGGATCCTACAATGAGCAGTTCTTC | CASSIRTSGSYNEQFF
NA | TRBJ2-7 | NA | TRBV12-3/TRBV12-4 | TGTGCCAGCACCTTTGGCCGGGGCTACGAGCAGTACTTC | CASTFGRGYEQYF
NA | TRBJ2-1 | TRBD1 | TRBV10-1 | TGCGCCAGCAGTCCCGGGACAGGGGGGTCCTACAATGAGCAGTTCTTC | CASSPGTGGSYNEQFF
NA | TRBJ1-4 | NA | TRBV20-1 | TGCAGTGCTAGTGGAGAGGGTGAAAAACTGTTTTTT | CSASGEGEKLFF